This T cell receptor beta chain derives from a study of OX40 agonist ivuxolimab in advanced cancers. Data came from immunoSEQ multiplex PCR; TCRdb stores just in-frame clones and leaves some out. Of some 74,000 clones listed, more than 85% are singletons. This CDR3 has 13 amino acids. Trimming left V 6 bases short and J 4 bases short, with 9 bases between. Germline V lookup: CDR1 MNHEY, CDR2 SVGAGI. This TCR derives from an adult with an advanced solid tumor such as melanoma, head and neck, liver or kidney cancer. This chain uses TRBV6-5 with TRBJ2-2; TRBD1 might be the D (6 bases). Material: CD4+ or CD8+ T cells sorted from blood, obtained in a trial of the OX40 agonist ivuxolimab. The CDR3 reads CASRRQVTGELFF. The CDR3 nucleotides are TGTGCCAGCAGACGACAGGTCACCGGGGAGCTGTTTTTT.